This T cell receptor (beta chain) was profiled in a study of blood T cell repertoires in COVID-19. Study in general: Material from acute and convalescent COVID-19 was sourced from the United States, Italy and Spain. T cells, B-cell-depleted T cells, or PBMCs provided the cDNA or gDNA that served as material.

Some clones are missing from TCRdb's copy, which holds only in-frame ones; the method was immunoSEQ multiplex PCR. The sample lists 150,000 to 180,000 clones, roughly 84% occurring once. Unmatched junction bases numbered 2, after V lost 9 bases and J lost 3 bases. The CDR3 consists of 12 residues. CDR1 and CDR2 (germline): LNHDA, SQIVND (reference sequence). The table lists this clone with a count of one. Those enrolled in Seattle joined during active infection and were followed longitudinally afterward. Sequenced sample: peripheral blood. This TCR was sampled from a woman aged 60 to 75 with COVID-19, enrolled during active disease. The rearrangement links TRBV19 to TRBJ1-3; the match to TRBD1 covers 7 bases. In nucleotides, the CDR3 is TGTGCCAGCAGGGGGGATGGAAACACCATATATTTT. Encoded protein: CASRGDGNTIYF.